This entry lists 17 T cell receptor beta chains sequenced from one sample in a study of cytomegalovirus exposure and HLA in healthy donors (dated by TCRdb to 2017 to 2019). Receptor amplification or capture employed the immunoSEQ multiplex PCR assay. For the multiplex PCR, a mixture combining 60 forward primers for TCR Vbeta segments and 13 reverse primers for TCR Jbeta segments was used. TCRdb's version of the immuneACCESS table is confined to in-frame rearrangements and falls short of the full clone set. An unresolved V gene accounts for under half of the shortfall where checked; the remainder is of unknown origin. Counted in this sample were approximately 89,000 clones; around 77% of them appeared once. Of the sample, 3% to 4.5% falls within the top ten clones. Sequenced material: PBMCs. Source of these receptors: a man aged 30-40 years in good health and CMV-seronegative.

This sequence joins TRBV10-3 and TRBJ2-1, with 13 positions matching TRBD2. CDR1 and CDR2 (germline): ENHRY, SYGVKD. The CDR3 totals 16 residues. V shed 1 base and J 7 bases; nucleotides not matched to a gene: 4. The CDR3 here is CAISEWTSGRTNEQFF. The CDR3 region has the DNA TGTGCCATCAGTGAGTGGACTAGCGGGAGAACGAATGAGCAGTTCTTC.

The chain is built from TRBV5-1 and TRBJ1-2, with no clear D. Germline CDR1 SGHRS, CDR2 YFSETQ. Trimming removed 6 bases at V and 1 base at J, with 13 bases between. The CDR3 consists of 14 residues. The CDR3 region has the DNA TGCGCCAGCATGCTATCGTTTATTAACTATGGCTACACCTTC. The encoded protein is CASMLSFINYGYTF. Using reference TRBV5-1 and TRBJ1-2 for the parts outside the CDR3, the full variable domain is KAGVTQTPRYLIKTRGQQVTLSCSPISGHRSVSWYQQTPGQGLQFLFEYFSETQRNKGNFPGRFSGRQFSNSRSEMNVSTLELGDSALYLCASMLSFINYGYTFGSGTRLTVV.

The rearrangement uses TRBV18 and TRBJ1-2; 12 positions match TRBD1. This CDR3 contains 16 residues. Germline V gene sequence: CDR1 KGHSH, CDR2 LQKENI. Germline trimming cut 5 bases from V and 5 bases from J; bases unmatched to any gene: 9. DNA of the CDR3: TGTGCCAGCTCAACTGGGACAGGGGGCATTGATTATGGCTACACCTTC. The encoded protein is CASSTGTGGIDYGYTF.

This clone was found a few times. This rearrangement joins TRBV7-2 to TRBJ2-1; D might be TRBD1 (5 bases). This CDR3 contains 11 residues. V shed 8 bases and J shed 10 bases, with 12 bases lying between them. Per the germline V gene, CDR1 is SGHTA and CDR2 is FQGNSA. CDR3 loop: CASFWGREQFF. Written as DNA, the CDR3 is TGTGCCAGCTTCTGGGGCAGGGAGCAGTTCTTC.

V and J are TRBV5-1 and TRBJ2-3, with 9 bases matching TRBD2. Germline V gene data show CDR1 as SGHRS and CDR2 as YFSETQ. The CDR3 has 13 residues. V lost 7 bases and J lost 4; bases outside the gene matches: 4. CDR3 loop: CASGSGGSDTQYF. The CDR3 DNA follows: TGCGCCAGCGGAAGCGGGGGGTCAGATACGCAGTATTTT.

The table lists this clone with a count of one. The gene calls are TRBV5-1 and TRBJ1-5, with 7 bases identical to TRBD1. Trimming took 3 bases from V and 2 from J; bases not matched to a gene: 2. CDR1 SGHRS and CDR2 YFSETQ come from the germline V gene. CDR3 size: 14 residues. CDR3 nucleotide sequence: TGCGCCAGCAGCTCAGGGGGTGGCAATCAGCCCCAGCATTTT. As protein: CASSSGGGNQPQHF.

This clone was seen more than once but under ten times. This rearrangement joins TRBV9 to TRBJ2-1, with TRBD2 matching 9 bases. J gave up 7 bases and V 1 base, and 6 bases lay outside the gene matches. Germline assignment: CDR1 SGDLS and CDR2 YYNGEE. The CDR3 contains 15 residues. Here the CDR3 DNA reads TGTGCCAGCAGCGTATGGTCAGCGGGGGGAAATGAGCAGTTCTTC. It codes for CASSVWSAGGNEQFF.

The chain has TRBV10-3 and TRBJ1-1; 9 bases align to TRBD1. J gave up 8 bases and V 7 bases, and 11 bases lay outside the gene matches. The CDR3 totals 14 residues. The germline V gene encodes CDR1 ENHRY and CDR2 SYGVKD. The CDR3 sequence is CAIMGTGKDREAFF. CDR3 in DNA: TGTGCCATCATGGGGACAGGGAAAGACCGGGAAGCTTTCTTT.

This CDR3 reads CASSPPGQTRMNTEAFF. CDR3 in DNA: TGTGCCAGCTCACCACCGGGACAGACTCGAATGAACACTGAAGCTTTCTTT. This sequence joins TRBV18 and TRBJ1-1, with TRBD1 matching 7 bases. The CDR3 sequence is 17 residues long. CDR1 is KGHSH, CDR2 LQKENI, per germline. The trim removed 0 bases at V and 0 bases at J, leaving 7 bases unmatched.

This clone was recorded a few times. The rearrangement joins TRBV30 to TRBJ2-1; possibly TRBD2 for D (5 bases). Germline-derived CDR1 and CDR2 are GTSNPN and SVGIG (reference sequence). V was pared by 3 bases and J by 4 bases, with 13 bases between. The CDR3 contains 14 residues. DNA of the CDR3: TGTGCCTGGAGCTCCGGGATTAGATACAATGAGCAGTTCTTC. Translation: CAWSSGIRYNEQFF.

Only a few counts were recorded for this clone. V is TRBV6-6 and J is TRBJ1-2; D remains ambiguous. The CDR3 is 13 residues long. The germline CDR1 and CDR2 sequences are MNHNY and SVGAGI (reference sequence). Trimming removed 2 bases at V and 8 bases at J, with 12 bases between. The CDR3 region is CASSYDSNRGYTF. DNA of the CDR3: TGTGCCAGCAGTTACGACTCAAACCGGGGCTACACCTTC.

This clone was observed a few times. V gene TRBV2 combines with J gene TRBJ1-3, with D perhaps matching TRBD1 (5 bases). V lost 3 bases and J lost 5, with 11 bases in between. The CDR3 loop spans 14 amino acids. Germline loops: CDR1 SNHLY, CDR2 FYNNEI. The CDR3 loop reads CASSDQGVRNTIYF. Here the CDR3 DNA reads TGTGCCAGCAGTGACCAAGGGGTTAGAAACACCATATATTTT. The entire variable domain, with the rest obtained from reference TRBV2 and TRBJ1-3, is as follows: EPEVTQTPSHQVTQMGQEVILRCVPISNHLYFYWYRQILGQKVEFLVSFYNNEISEKSEIFDDQFSVERPDGSNFTLKIRSTKLEDSAMYFCASSDQGVRNTIYFGEGSWLTVV.

This chain joins TRBV10-3 and TRBJ1-1; D unresolved. CDR1 and CDR2 from the germline V gene are ENHRY and SYGVKD. The CDR3 is 12 residues long. V lost 9 bases, J lost 0 bases, and 8 bases lay in between. The CDR3 bases are TGTGCCATATCCGGGATGAACACTGAAGCTTTCTTT. Its protein product is CAISGMNTEAFF.

V and J are TRBV6-1 and TRBJ1-1; D remains ambiguous. The germline CDR1 and CDR2 sequences are MNHNS and SASEGT. This CDR3 has 15 residues. Trimming took 4 bases from V and 1 from J, leaving 13 bases between them. The DNA of the CDR3 is TGTGCCAGCAGTGCCCGGACTGGGCGGAACACTGAAGCTTTCTTT. This gives the protein CASSARTGRNTEAFF.

V gene TRBV2 combines with J gene TRBJ1-1; 8 nucleotides match TRBD1. V gave up 3 bases and J gave up 5 bases; unmatched junction bases: 8. The length of the CDR3 is 15 residues. Germline assignment: CDR1 SNHLY and CDR2 FYNNEI. In DNA form, the CDR3 reads TGTGCCAGCAGTGATTGGGACAGGAGCAGGACTGAAGCTTTCTTT. Translation gives CASSDWDRSRTEAFF. Drawing the rest from reference TRBV2 and TRBJ1-1, the complete variable domain is EPEVTQTPSHQVTQMGQEVILRCVPISNHLYFYWYRQILGQKVEFLVSFYNNEISEKSEIFDDQFSVERPDGSNFTLKIRSTKLEDSAMYFCASSDWDRSRTEAFFGQGTRLTVV.

The chain is built from TRBV13 and TRBJ1-2; perhaps TRBD1 as D (5 bases). Germline CDR1 and CDR2: PRHDT and FYEKMQ (reference sequence). The CDR3 has 16 residues. Trimming left V 4 bases short and J 4 bases short, with 19 bases between. CDR3 residues: CASSSAEGTFGYGYTF. The DNA for the CDR3 is TGTGCCAGCAGCTCCGCGGAGGGGACTTTCGGCTATGGCTACACCTTC.

The rearrangement joins TRBV20-1 to TRBJ1-1; no clear D gene. Trimming shortened V by 5 bases and J by 0 bases, and 4 bases separated the two germline ends. This CDR3 is built from 11 residues. Looked up from germline, CDR1 is DFQATT and CDR2 is SNEGSKA (reference sequence). The CDR3 sequence: CSAPVNTEAFF. The CDR3 nucleotides read TGCAGTGCTCCGGTGAACACTGAAGCTTTCTTT.